This record looks at one TCR beta chain sequence and its context. In the original workflow: Reference gene primers were amplified, and this amplification served to estimate nucleated cell counts. Method: immunoSEQ multiplex PCR; TCRdb's copy keeps in-frame clones and lacks some. That table furnishes V, J and clone size, whereas the DNA furnished D and trimming. The sample includes tens of thousands of clones, about 83% of them seen just once. The sample belongs to a study of blood T cell repertoires in COVID-19. For the study at large: The United States, Italy and Spain supplied acute and convalescent COVID-19 samples. T cells, B-cell-depleted T cells, or PBMCs supplied cDNA or gDNA.

Sequenced input: peripheral blood. The sequence was collected from a human donor in a cohort sampled during active COVID-19.

Written as DNA, the CDR3 is TGTGCCAGCAGTGAGACTTTTAGCTACACCTTC. It is translated as CASSETFSYTF. The chain has TRBV6-1 and TRBJ1-2, with unresolved D. The CDR3 length is 11 residues. Trimming pared 3 bases from V and 9 bases from J, leaving 8 bases between. Germline V lookup: CDR1 MNHNS, CDR2 SASEGT.